This T cell receptor beta chain was captured in a study of response to subunit inactivated influenza vaccine (dated by TCRdb to 2016 to 2019). Looking at the study overall: To follow how T cells responded to a trivalent subunit inactivated influenza vaccine, the researchers relied on deep quantitative profiling of the T cell receptor repertoire. Here is what the overall study found, with its caveats: The authors suggested that each seasonal influenza vaccination may recruit only a limited number of new T cells.

Preparation of the library involved RT-PCR. Sequencing used an Illumina HiSeq 2500. TCRdb redid the processing of the public reads, applying fastp at Q25 and MiXCR, and retained in-frame beta chains. Rows with one shared CDR3 protein collapse into an entry with the most common genes and DNA. The sample profile shows roughly 780,000 distinct CDR3 sequences; about 18% of them were found once. The ten largest clones take up approximately 10% of the sample. The table lists this clonotype with a few counts. Its antigen is still unknown. Base qualities are not at hand, and no much larger clone is one base apart. Trimming removed 5 bases from V and 0 bases from J; the gene matches leave 11 bases unexplained. Based on the germline V gene (reference sequence), the CDR1 and CDR2 sequences are SEHNR and FQNEAQ. CDR3 length: 17 amino acids, cysteine to phenylalanine. The read is trimmed to its CDR3 DNA, 51 bases read in frame from base 1.

The TCR comes from a man aged 45-65 years who received an inactivated influenza vaccine. Donor details come from another sample of the same person, matched by shared clones. The rearranged segments are TRBV7-9 and TRBJ2-7, and TRBD1 aligns with 9 junction nucleotides. The specimen was PBMCs from blood, collected 5 days after vaccination. The base sequence is TGTGCCAGCAGCCGGACAGACAGGGGGTTAAGCTCCTACGAGCAGTACTTC. It is translated as CASSRTDRGLSSYEQYF.